These 18 T cell receptor beta chains share one sample of origin, sequenced in a study of blood T cell repertoires in COVID-19. The data were produced by immunoSEQ multiplex PCR, yet TCRdb's version contains in-frame clones alone and is incomplete. The table records 150,000 or so clones, about 92% of them present only once. The sample taken for sequencing was peripheral blood. The receptor source for this set is a man younger than 40 with COVID-19, enrolled during active disease.

The chain is built from TRBV6-5 and TRBJ1-4; D remains ambiguous. The CDR3 spans 15 residues. Germline V lookup: CDR1 MNHEY, CDR2 SVGAGI. Trimming removed 5 bases from V and 6 bases from J, with 16 bases in between. The CDR3, as DNA: TGTGCCAGCAGTCGTAAAGGCGGAGGGTATGAAAAACTGTTTTTT. The encoded protein is CASSRKGGGYEKLFF.

CDR3 bases: TGTGCCAGCAGCCCCGGCGGACAGGCTAATTCACCCCTCCACTTT. This codes for CASSPGGQANSPLHF. The V call is TRBV11-2, the J call TRBJ1-6; 7 bases match TRBD1. Trimming removed 5 bases from V and 6 bases from J; junction bases left unmatched: 7. This CDR3 is 15 amino acids long. Germline V gene sequence: CDR1 SGHAT, CDR2 FQNNGV.

This clone was counted a few times. This chain links TRBV11-3 with TRBJ2-7; TRBD1 aligns across 10 bases. Trimming at V came to 3 bases and at J to 3 bases, leaving 5 bases not matched to a gene. The CDR3 covers 15 residues. Germline V gene data show CDR1 as SGHNT and CDR2 as YENEEA. The CDR3 sequence: CASSFGTGEVYEQYF. CDR3 bases: TGTGCCAGCAGCTTCGGGACAGGGGAAGTCTACGAGCAGTACTTC.

This clone was recorded once. The chain employs TRBV4-3 and TRBJ2-2; D is undetermined. CDR1 and CDR2 (germline): LGHNA, YSLEER. Deletions cut 0 bases from V and 5 bases from J, with 7 bases between. There are 14 residues in the CDR3. The CDR3 is CASSQDTWTGELFF. The DNA of the CDR3 is TGCGCCAGCAGCCAAGATACTTGGACCGGGGAGCTGTTTTTT.

The chain employs TRBV6-2 or TRBV6-3 and TRBJ1-6; D ambiguous. There are 15 residues in the CDR3. Germline V gene data show CDR1 as MNHEY and CDR2 as SVGEGT. Trimming took 3 bases from V and 8 from J, leaving 14 bases between them. The CDR3 nucleotides read TGTGCCAGCAGTTATTTTTCGGGAATGGATTCACCCCTCCACTTT. This encodes CASSYFSGMDSPLHF.

The gene calls are TRBV7-3 and TRBJ2-1, with 7 bases fitting TRBD2. Germline loops: CDR1 SGHTA, CDR2 FQGTGA. The CDR3 spans 13 residues. The junction had 4 bases not matched to a gene; V was cut back by 5 bases and J by 6 bases. CDR3 DNA sequence: TGTGCCAGCAGCCCCTGGGGGGGCAATGAGCAGTTCTTC. Residues: CASSPWGGNEQFF.

The chain joins TRBV5-1 to TRBJ1-1; 9 positions match TRBD1. Germline trimming cut 0 bases from V and 4 bases from J; bases unmatched to any gene: 4. The CDR3 loop spans 15 amino acids. Germline V gene sequence: CDR1 SGHRS, CDR2 YFSETQ. DNA of the CDR3: TGCGCCAGCAGCTTGGGGACAGGGGTAGGCACTGAAGCTTTCTTT. It translates to CASSLGTGVGTEAFF.

The chain recombines TRBV4-3 with TRBJ1-5; the D is unclear. V was shortened by 0 bases and J by 0 bases, with 9 bases between the two germline ends. CDR1 and CDR2 (germline): LGHNA, YSLEER. The length of the CDR3 is 16 residues. Here the CDR3 reads CASSQDTVNSNQPQHF. The DNA for the CDR3 is TGCGCCAGCAGCCAAGATACTGTCAATAGCAATCAGCCCCAGCATTTT.

This chain links TRBV9 with TRBJ1-6; D not certain. V was clipped by 1 base and J by 9 bases, with 14 bases between them. Germline V gives CDR1 SGDLS, CDR2 YYNGEE. The CDR3 contains 15 residues. This CDR3 is CASSVSVGGFSPLHF. As DNA, the CDR3 is TGTGCCAGCAGCGTATCCGTAGGCGGTTTTTCACCCCTCCACTTT.

This clone was detected only once. The genes are TRBV27 and TRBJ2-7, with 7 bases identical to TRBD1. Per germline, CDR1 MNHEY and CDR2 SMNVEV (reference sequence). This CDR3 comprises 16 residues. V lost 5 bases to trimming and J lost 5 bases; unmatched junction nucleotides: 15. DNA of the CDR3: TGTGCCAGCAGTCCACAATATCCGGACAGGTGGAACGAGCAGTACTTC. Translation gives CASSPQYPDRWNEQYF.

This chain uses TRBV12-3 or TRBV12-4 with TRBJ1-2, with D unresolved. There are 12 residues in the CDR3. The V end was cut by 3 bases, the J end by 6 bases, with 8 bases between. CDR3 residues: CASSFSGNGYTF. For the CDR3, the DNA is TGTGCCAGCAGTTTTTCGGGGAATGGCTACACCTTC.

V and J are TRBV7-6 and TRBJ2-7; 7 nucleotides agree with TRBD2. Germline CDR1 is SGHVS and CDR2 is FNYEAQ. The length of the CDR3 is 15 residues. Trimming removed 11 bases from V and 0 bases from J; junction bases left unmatched: 13. The CDR3 sequence is CASSSGSGLSYEQYF. The CDR3 bases are TGTGCCTCGTCTTCGGGTAGCGGGCTCTCCTACGAGCAGTACTTC. Full variable domain (missing parts from reference TRBV7-6 and TRBJ2-7): GAGVSQSPRYKVTKRGQDVALRCDPISGHVSLYWYRQALGQGPEFLTYFNYEAQQDKSGLPNDRFSAERPEGSISTLTIQRTEQRDSAMYRCASSSGSGLSYEQYFGPGTRLTVT.

The rearrangement links TRBV7-9 to TRBJ1-5; weak D call: TRBD1 (5 bases). The CDR3 is made up of 16 amino acids. Per the germline V gene, CDR1 is SEHNR and CDR2 is FQNEAQ (reference sequence). Trimming took 5 bases from V and 6 from J, leaving 20 bases between them. The CDR3 is CASSSTAWQGAQPQHF. The CDR3 DNA is TGTGCCAGCAGCAGTACGGCCTGGCAGGGTGCTCAGCCCCAGCATTTT.

This chain joins TRBV6-1 and TRBJ1-5; unclear D gene. The CDR3 contains 15 residues. The germline CDR1 and CDR2 sequences are MNHNS and SASEGT. V gave up 2 bases and J gave up 0 bases, with 8 bases separating them. The CDR3 here is CASSERQASNQPQHF. The CDR3 DNA follows: TGTGCCAGCAGTGAAAGGCAGGCTAGCAATCAGCCCCAGCATTTT.

This clone was seen just once. The chain joins TRBV7-2 to TRBJ1-5; D ambiguous. Trimming pared 5 bases from V and 0 bases from J, leaving 5 bases between. The CDR3 consists of 13 residues. Germline CDR1 reads SGHTA; CDR2 reads FQGNSA. Here the CDR3 DNA reads TGTGCCAGCAGCCGTAGTAGCAATCAGCCCCAGCATTTT. Translating it yields CASSRSSNQPQHF.

The chain recombines TRBV5-4 with TRBJ2-5; perhaps TRBD2 as D (6 bases). Germline assignment: CDR1 SGHNT and CDR2 YYREEE (reference sequence). V lost 4 bases, J lost 4 bases, and 20 bases lay in between. CDR3 length: 16 amino acids. CDR3 coding DNA: TGTGCCAGCAGCCTTGTGGGGGGAGCGTCAAGAGAGACCCAGTACTTC. This encodes CASSLVGGASRETQYF.

V usage is TRBV19 and J usage is TRBJ2-4, with 8 bases lining up with TRBD1. The V segment lost 6 bases and the J segment 8 bases; nucleotides outside the gene matches: 9. This CDR3 region has 14 residues. From germline, CDR1 is LNHDA and CDR2 SQIVND (reference sequence). CDR3 sequence: CASRRTGQGDIQYF. The CDR3 nucleotides are TGTGCCAGTAGGCGGACCGGACAGGGAGACATTCAGTACTTC.

This clone was seen just once. The chain employs TRBV28 and TRBJ1-2; perhaps TRBD1 as D (5 bases). This CDR3 contains 12 residues. Trimming left V 2 bases short and J 8 bases short, with 9 bases between. CDR1 and CDR2 from the germline V gene are MDHEN and SYDVKM. CDR3 nucleotides: TGTGCCAGCAGTTTAAGCTGGGGCGGCTACACCTTC. Amino acid sequence: CASSLSWGGYTF.